These T cell receptor beta chains were read from a single sample in a study of T cell responses to AZD1222 COVID-19 vaccine. This table comes from immunoSEQ multiplex PCR, and its TCRdb copy is limited to in-frame clones, with some not included. The sample includes more than 110,000 clones, 90% to 95% of them seen just once. Material: peripheral blood, obtained 28 days after the second AZD1222 dose. These receptors came from an adult who received the AZD1222 COVID-19 vaccine. Both conserved end residues are part of each CDR3. Fields, in order: J gene, D gene, clone size, CDR3 length, V gene, CDR3 protein, CDR3 DNA. A D gene is named only where the DNA matches it firmly. Only some rows state a clone size, as once, few, many or a class for expanded clones.

>TRBJ2-5|NA|NA|12|TRBV3-1/TRBV3-2
CASSPTEETQYF
TGTGCCAGCAGCCCTACAGAAGAGACCCAGTACTTC
>TRBJ1-1|NA|NA|12|TRBV29-1
CSVQGHNTEAFF
TGCAGCGTGCAGGGGCACAACACTGAAGCTTTCTTT
>TRBJ2-3|TRBD1|NA|16|TRBV7-8
CASSLETGKDPDTQYF
TGTGCCAGCAGCTTAGAGACAGGGAAGGATCCAGATACGCAGTATTTT
>TRBJ2-1|NA|NA|12|TRBV2
CASKERLNEQFF
TGTGCCAGCAAGGAGAGACTCAATGAGCAGTTCTTC
>TRBJ2-7|TRBD2|once|15|TRBV2
CASSGTSGRGYEQYF
TGTGCCAGCAGTGGGACTAGCGGGAGGGGCTACGAGCAGTACTTC
>TRBJ2-7|NA|NA|15|TRBV3-1/TRBV3-2
CASSQFPDRTYEQYF
TGTGCCAGCAGCCAATTTCCAGACAGGACCTACGAGCAGTACTTC
>TRBJ2-1|NA|NA|15|TRBV19
CASSIGVTTYNEQFF
TGTGCCAGTAGTATAGGAGTGACAACCTACAATGAGCAGTTCTTC
>TRBJ1-1|NA|NA|14|TRBV12-5
CASGLGGRNTEAFF
TGTGCTAGTGGTTTGGGGGGGCGGAACACTGAAGCTTTCTTT
>TRBJ2-5|NA|NA|16|TRBV5-1
CASSLRTGLRGKTQYF
TGCGCCAGCAGCTTGAGGACCGGCCTGCGGGGAAAGACCCAGTACTTC
>TRBJ2-3|NA|NA|15|TRBV5-1
CASSLAGSPPDTQYF
TGCGCCAGCAGCTTGGCCGGGAGTCCTCCAGATACGCAGTATTTT
>TRBJ1-1|TRBD1|NA|14|TRBV27
CASSGDRPNTEAFF
TGTGCCAGCAGTGGGGACAGGCCGAACACTGAAGCTTTCTTT
>TRBJ1-1|NA|NA|15|TRBV29-1
CSVAGRGTVNTEAFF
TGCAGCGTTGCCGGCCGGGGTACGGTGAACACTGAAGCTTTCTTT
>TRBJ2-1|TRBD1|NA|14|TRBV2
CASRGQGIYNEQFF
TGTGCCAGCAGAGGACAGGGGATCTACAATGAGCAGTTCTTC
>TRBJ2-2|NA|NA|15|TRBV5-1
CASSLRNTNTGELFF
TGCGCCAGCAGCTTGAGAAATACGAACACCGGGGAGCTGTTTTTT